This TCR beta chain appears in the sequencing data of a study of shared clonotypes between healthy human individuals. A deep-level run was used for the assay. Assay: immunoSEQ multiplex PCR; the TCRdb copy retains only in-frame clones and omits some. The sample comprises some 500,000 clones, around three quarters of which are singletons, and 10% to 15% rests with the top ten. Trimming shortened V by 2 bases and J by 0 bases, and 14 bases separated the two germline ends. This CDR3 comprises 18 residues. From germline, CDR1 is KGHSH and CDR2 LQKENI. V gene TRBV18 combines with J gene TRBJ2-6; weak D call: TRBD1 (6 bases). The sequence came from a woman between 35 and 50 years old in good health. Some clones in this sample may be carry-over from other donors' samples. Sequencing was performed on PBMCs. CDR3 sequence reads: CASSPAGRGGSGANVLTF. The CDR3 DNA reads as TGTGCCAGCTCACCAGCCGGTCGAGGGGGCTCTGGGGCCAACGTCCTGACTTTC.